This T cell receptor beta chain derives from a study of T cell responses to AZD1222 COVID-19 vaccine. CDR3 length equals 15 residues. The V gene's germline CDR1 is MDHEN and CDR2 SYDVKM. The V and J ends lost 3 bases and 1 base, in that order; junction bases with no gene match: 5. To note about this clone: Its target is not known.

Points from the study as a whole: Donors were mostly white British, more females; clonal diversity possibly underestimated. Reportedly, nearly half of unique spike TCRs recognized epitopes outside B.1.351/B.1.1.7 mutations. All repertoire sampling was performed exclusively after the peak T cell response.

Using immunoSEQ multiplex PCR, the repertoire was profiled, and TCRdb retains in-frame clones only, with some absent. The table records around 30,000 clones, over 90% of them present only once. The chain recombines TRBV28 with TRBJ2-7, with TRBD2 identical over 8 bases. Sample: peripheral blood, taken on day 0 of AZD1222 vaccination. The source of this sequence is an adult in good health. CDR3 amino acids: CASSLSSGGSYEQYF. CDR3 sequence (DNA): TGTGCCAGCAGTTTGTCGAGCGGGGGATCCTACGAGCAGTACTTC.